This T cell receptor beta chain was captured by sequencing in a study of OX40 agonist ivuxolimab in advanced cancers. Whole-study context: Every 2 weeks, patients got intravenous ivuxolimab at one of six dose levels (0.01-10 mg/kg).

TCRdb keeps only in-frame clones here, not all; method: immunoSEQ multiplex PCR. The sample has approximately 22,000 clones; over 75% are singletons. General observations from the study: It was not determined which antigens were specifically recognized by the peripheral T cells that had undergone clonal expansion. Relative to CD4+ cells, CD8+ T cells on average had more expanded clones.

Details on this clone: Its matching antigen is unknown.

Trimming stripped 0 bases from V and 5 bases from J, with 11 bases between. The V gene's germline CDR1 is MNHEY and CDR2 SMNVEV (reference sequence). The CDR3 length is 14 residues. The sequencing used CD4+ or CD8+ T cells sorted from blood, collected in a trial of the OX40 agonist ivuxolimab. The chain recombines TRBV27 with TRBJ2-7, with D tentatively TRBD2 (5 bases). The clonotype was recovered from an adult with an advanced solid tumor such as melanoma, head and neck, liver or kidney cancer. CDR3 sequence: CASSLSWRFDEQYF. CDR3 in DNA: TGTGCCAGCAGTTTATCGTGGAGGTTCGACGAGCAGTACTTC.